This T cell receptor (beta chain) was retrieved from a study of technical replicates of blood from a few donors. Assay used: immunoSEQ multiplex PCR; TCRdb lists only in-frame clones, some missing. The data show roughly 65,000 clones, with about 90% seen just once and roughly 5% held by the top ten. The V gene's germline CDR1 is SGHAT and CDR2 FQDESV (reference sequence). The CDR3 contains 15 residues. Trimming took 5 bases from V and 5 from J; bases not matched to a gene: 6. In its sample, this clone was seen once. This chain joins TRBV11-1 and TRBJ2-5, with 12 positions matching TRBD1. The sample was PBMCs. The receptor comes from a human donor in good health. Some clones in this sample may be carry-over from other donors' samples. In DNA, the CDR3 is TGTGCCAGCAGCAGGGGACAGGGGGCATGGGAGACCCAGTACTTC. The encoded protein is CASSRGQGAWETQYF.